One and the same sample provided the 7 T cell receptor beta chains below, sequenced in a study of blood T cell repertoires in COVID-19. Libraries were prepared by immunoSEQ multiplex PCR; TCRdb keeps only in-frame clonotypes and omits some of them. The top ten clones hold roughly 0.25% of a sample with around 700,000 clones, 70% to 90% of them seen once. The sequenced sample was peripheral blood. Every receptor here comes from a woman between 18 and 30 years old with acute or convalescent COVID-19.

V and J are TRBV11-2 and TRBJ1-1; 8 nucleotides agree with TRBD1. This CDR3 is 15 amino acids long. Germline CDR1 reads SGHAT; CDR2 reads FQNNGV. V lost 5 bases, J lost 5 bases, and 10 bases stayed unmatched. The CDR3 DNA is TGTGCCAGCAGCCCGTGGACAGGGCGGCCAACTGAAGCTTTCTTT. It is translated as CASSPWTGRPTEAFF.

V gene TRBV5-4 combines with J gene TRBJ2-7; possibly TRBD1 for D (6 bases). Trimming removed 4 bases at V and 3 bases at J, with 26 bases between. Germline V gene lookup returns CDR1 SGHNT and CDR2 YYREEE (reference sequence). The CDR3 consists of 18 residues. DNA for the CDR3: TGTGCCAGCAGCGCCCTTCCGGCAGGGGCCGCTTTCGGCTACGAGCAGTACTTC. It is translated as CASSALPAGAAFGYEQYF.

This clone appeared a few times. The gene calls are TRBV12-5 and TRBJ2-1; D remains ambiguous. The CDR3 spans 12 residues. Germline CDR1 and CDR2: LGHNT and FRNRAP. Trimming took 2 bases from V and 7 from J, leaving 6 bases between them. This CDR3 reads CASGLFRNEQFF. CDR3 DNA sequence: TGTGCTAGTGGTTTGTTCCGTAATGAGCAGTTCTTC.

This clone was observed a single time. The chain joins TRBV7-2 to TRBJ2-7, with 7 nucleotides matching TRBD2. The CDR3 totals 14 residues. CDR1 is SGHTA, CDR2 FQGNSA, per germline. Unmatched junction bases numbered 3, after V lost 4 bases and J lost 0 bases. CDR3 coding DNA: TGTGCCAGCAGCTCCGGGGGGAGCTCCTACGAGCAGTACTTC. Translating gives CASSSGGSSYEQYF.

The CDR3 sequence: CASSQDEGLNTEAFF. In nucleotides, the CDR3 is TGTGCCAGCAGCCAAGATGAGGGACTAAACACTGAAGCTTTCTTT. The chain recombines TRBV4-2 with TRBJ1-1; perhaps TRBD1 as D (5 bases). The V end was cut by 0 bases, the J end by 2 bases, with 10 bases between. The CDR3 has 15 amino acids. Germline loops: CDR1 LGHNA, CDR2 YNFKEQ.

The chain links TRBV3-1 (or the pseudogene TRBV3-2) to TRBJ1-2; 9 positions agree with TRBD1. With V trimmed by 3 bases and J by 6 bases, 11 bases remained unmatched. Looked up from germline, CDR1 is LGHDT and CDR2 is YNNKEL (reference sequence). The CDR3 extends over 16 amino acids. In nucleotides, the CDR3 is TGTGCCAGCAGCCAGAAACGGGACAGGGTAGCGCATGGCTACACCTTC. Amino acids: CASSQKRDRVAHGYTF.

V gene TRBV13 combines with J gene TRBJ2-1, with 7 bases that match TRBD1. Germline V gives CDR1 PRHDT, CDR2 FYEKMQ (reference sequence). The CDR3 loop spans 16 amino acids. V was clipped by 2 bases and J by 3 bases; unmatched bases: 7. CDR3 DNA sequence: TGTGCCAGCAGCTTACCGACAGGGCCTAACTACAATGAGCAGTTCTTC. Its translation: CASSLPTGPNYNEQFF.